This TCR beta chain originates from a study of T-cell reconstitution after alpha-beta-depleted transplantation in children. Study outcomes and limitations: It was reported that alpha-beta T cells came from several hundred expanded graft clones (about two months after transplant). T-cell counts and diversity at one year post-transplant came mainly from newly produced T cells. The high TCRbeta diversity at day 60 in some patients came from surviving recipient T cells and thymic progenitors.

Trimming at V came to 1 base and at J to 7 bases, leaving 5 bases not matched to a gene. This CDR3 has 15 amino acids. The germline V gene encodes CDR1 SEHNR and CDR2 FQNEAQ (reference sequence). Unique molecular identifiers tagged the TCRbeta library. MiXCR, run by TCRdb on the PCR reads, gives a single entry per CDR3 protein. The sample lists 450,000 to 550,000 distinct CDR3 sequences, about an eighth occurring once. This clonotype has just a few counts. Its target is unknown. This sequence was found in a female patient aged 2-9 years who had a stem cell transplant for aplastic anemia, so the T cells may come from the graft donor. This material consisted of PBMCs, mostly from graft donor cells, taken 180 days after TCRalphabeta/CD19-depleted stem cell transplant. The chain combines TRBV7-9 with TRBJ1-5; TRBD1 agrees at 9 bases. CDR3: CASSLGGQGVQPQHF. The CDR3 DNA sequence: TGTGCCAGCAGCTTAGGGGGACAGGGCGTACAGCCCCAGCATTTT. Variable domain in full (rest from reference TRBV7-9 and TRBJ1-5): DTGVSQNPRHKITKRGQNVTFRCDPISEHNRLYWYRQTLGQGPEFLTYFQNEAQLEKSRLLSDRFSAERPKGSFSTLEIQRTEQGDSAMYLCASSLGGQGVQPQHFGDGTRLSIL.